The 29 T cell receptor beta chains listed next were all sequenced from one sample in a study of response to subunit inactivated influenza vaccine. TCRdb reanalysed the RT-PCR reads using MiXCR and keeps one entry per CDR3 protein. This table holds about 310,000 distinct CDR3 sequences, 22% found once. Sequencing was performed on PBMCs from blood, taken approximately 22 months after vaccination. These receptors were collected from a man between 50 and 69 years old who received an inactivated influenza vaccine.

This clonotype was observed many times. This chain joins TRBV9 and TRBJ1-3; D ambiguous. V was pared by 4 bases and J by 0 bases, with 11 bases between. Germline V gene lookup returns CDR1 SGDLS and CDR2 YYNGEE. The CDR3 is 15 amino acids. The CDR3 spells CASSQDQSSGNTIYF. The CDR3 DNA reads as TGTGCCAGCAGCCAGGACCAGAGCTCTGGAAACACCATATATTTT.

J is TRBJ1-2 and V is TRBV10-3; D uncertain. The CDR3 is 13 residues long. Deletions cut 3 bases from V and 0 bases from J, with 5 bases between. Germline V gene data show CDR1 as ENHRY and CDR2 as SYGVKD. The CDR3 bases are TGTGCCATCAGTGAAGGGCCTAACTATGGCTACACCTTC. As protein: CAISEGPNYGYTF.

In this sample, this clonotype turned up a few times. This chain connects TRBV20-1 to TRBJ1-1; the D is unclear. CDR3 length: 19 amino acids. The V gene lost 1 base and the J gene lost 3 bases, with 27 bases spanning the gap. The germline V gene encodes CDR1 DFQATT and CDR2 SNEGSKA (reference sequence). CDR3 sequence reads: CSARVTSFPGTRPDTEAFF. CDR3 in DNA: TGCAGTGCTAGAGTCACTTCCTTCCCGGGAACCCGTCCCGACACTGAAGCTTTCTTT.

This chain connects TRBV29-1 to TRBJ2-2; 8 positions match TRBD1. V was clipped by 6 bases and J by 4 bases; unmatched bases: 4. The CDR3 length is 13 residues. Germline V gives CDR1 SQVTM, CDR2 ANQGSEA. The CDR3 DNA follows: TGCAGCGTGACAGGGGTTGGCACCGGGGAGCTGTTTTTT. Its protein is CSVTGVGTGELFF.

This clonotype was recorded a few times. The chain recombines TRBV28 with TRBJ1-2, with D perhaps TRBD1 (6 bases). CDR3 size: 12 residues. The germline V and J ends were trimmed by 5 bases and 8 bases, with 12 bases remaining between them. Germline CDR1 MDHEN, CDR2 SYDVKM. CDR3 sequence reads: CASSVQGFGYTF. As DNA, the CDR3 is TGTGCCAGCAGTGTCCAGGGGTTCGGCTACACCTTC.

This clonotype showed up many times. The rearrangement joins TRBV20-1 to TRBJ2-2; TRBD1 is a possible D gene (6 bases). Germline lookup yields CDR1 DFQATT and CDR2 SNEGSKA (reference sequence). The V and J ends lost 0 bases and 3 bases respectively, with 14 bases between them. The CDR3 extends over 16 amino acids. The CDR3 spells CSARDSRQVDTGELFF. The CDR3, as DNA: TGCAGTGCTAGAGATTCCCGACAGGTGGACACCGGGGAGCTGTTTTTT.

Only a few counts were recorded for this clonotype. The chain has TRBV5-1 and TRBJ2-1; 11 bases line up with TRBD2. There are 17 residues in the CDR3. Germline V gene lookup returns CDR1 SGHRS and CDR2 YFSETQ. V gave up 1 base and J gave up 4 bases; unmatched junction bases: 7. CDR3 sequence (DNA): TGCGCCAGCAGCTTGAGGTTTCTAGCGGGGGGTTACAATGAGCAGTTCTTC. This codes for CASSLRFLAGGYNEQFF.

The table lists this clonotype with many counts. CDR3: CASSLGQTNSPLHF. The DNA of the CDR3 is TGCGCCAGCAGCTTGGGACAGACTAATTCACCCCTCCACTTT. The rearrangement joins TRBV5-1 to TRBJ1-6, with D possibly TRBD1 on 5 matching bases. From germline, CDR1 is SGHRS and CDR2 YFSETQ. Trimming pared 0 bases from V and 6 bases from J, leaving 7 bases between. There are 14 residues in the CDR3.

This clonotype was counted many times. The V and J genes are TRBV15 and TRBJ1-4; D is ambiguous. The CDR3 contains 16 residues. Germline V gives CDR1 LNHNV, CDR2 YYDKDF (reference sequence). Trimming cost V 0 bases and J 6 bases, with 14 bases left between them. CDR3: CATSRDHGVLDEKLFF. The CDR3 coding sequence is TGTGCCACCAGCAGAGATCACGGGGTCTTGGATGAAAAACTGTTTTTT.

This chain connects TRBV25-1 to TRBJ2-7, with D possibly being TRBD1 or TRBD2 (5 bases each). The CDR3 has 15 residues. Germline-derived CDR1 and CDR2 are MGHDK and SYGVNS. V gave up 4 bases and J gave up 0 bases, with 13 bases separating them. In DNA form, the CDR3 reads TGTGCCAGCAGTGCTTGGGACGGAGACTCCTACGAGCAGTACTTC. Translating it yields CASSAWDGDSYEQYF.

This rearrangement joins TRBV25-1 to TRBJ2-1; D is unresolved. Deletions cut 4 bases from V and 0 bases from J, with 16 bases between. Germline lookup yields CDR1 MGHDK and CDR2 SYGVNS. This CDR3 is built from 17 residues. The CDR3 DNA reads TGTGCCAGCAGTGGCTACACGACCCGAAGCTCCTACAATGAGCAGTTCTTC. Encoded protein: CASSGYTTRSSYNEQFF.

With respect to this clonotype: One base away lies a much larger clone, so this may be a sequencing read error. V is TRBV29-1 and J is TRBJ1-1, with D perhaps TRBD1 (6 bases). The CDR3 length is 10 residues. The germline V and J ends were trimmed by 7 bases and 10 bases, with 13 bases remaining between them. Germline-derived CDR1 and CDR2 are SQVTM and ANQGSEA. The CDR3 sequence: CSGGQNGAFF. The CDR3 nucleotides are TGCAGCGGTGGACAGAATGGAGCTTTCTTT.

This clonotype was seen more than once but under ten times. The rearrangement uses TRBV3-1 and TRBJ1-1; 7 nucleotides agree with TRBD1. The trim removed 3 bases at V and 4 bases at J, leaving 2 bases unmatched. CDR3 length: 13 amino acids. CDR1 LGHDT and CDR2 YNNKEL come from the germline V gene (reference sequence). The CDR3 sequence: CASSQTGTTEAFF. The DNA for the CDR3 is TGTGCCAGCAGCCAGACAGGGACCACTGAAGCTTTCTTT.

This chain joins TRBV7-2 and TRBJ1-2; no reliable D call. There are 14 residues in the CDR3. CDR1 is SGHTA, CDR2 FQGNSA, per germline. Trimming cost V 2 bases and J 0 bases, with 7 bases left between them. This CDR3 reads CASSLRRANYGYTF. DNA of the CDR3: TGTGCCAGCAGCTTAAGGAGAGCTAACTATGGCTACACCTTC.

The rearrangement links TRBV7-9 to TRBJ1-1, with TRBD1 matching 7 bases. This CDR3 is 17 amino acids long. The V segment lost 1 base and the J segment 1 base; nucleotides outside the gene matches: 9. Germline CDR1 SEHNR, CDR2 FQNEAQ (reference sequence). The CDR3 DNA sequence: TGTGCCAGCAGCTTAGGATACCCGGGACAGAAGAACACTGAAGCTTTCTTT. This translates into CASSLGYPGQKNTEAFF.

CDR3 coding DNA: TGTGCCAGTAGTATAGGCGCTAGCTACGAGCAGTACTTC. This encodes CASSIGASYEQYF. The genes are TRBV19 and TRBJ2-7; D not resolved. Trimming stripped 1 base from V and 3 bases from J, with 7 bases between. CDR1 is LNHDA, CDR2 SQIVND, per germline (reference sequence). The CDR3 extends over 13 amino acids.

This clonotype has just a few counts. This chain connects TRBV2 to TRBJ2-7; 7 nucleotides agree with TRBD1. The CDR3 runs 14 residues. The ends lost 2 bases at V and 2 bases at J; junction bases unmatched: 3. CDR1 is SNHLY and CDR2 is FYNNEI in the germline V gene. The DNA of the CDR3 is TGTGCCAGCAGTGAATTGGGGACAGCCTACGAGCAGTACTTC. Protein product: CASSELGTAYEQYF.

There are a few counts of this clonotype. The chain uses TRBV2 and TRBJ1-5; D might be TRBD1 (5 bases). V lost 6 bases, J lost 0 bases, and 9 bases lay in between. Germline-derived CDR1 and CDR2 are SNHLY and FYNNEI. The CDR3 runs 14 residues. CDR3 protein: CASSGTHSNQPQHF. The DNA of the CDR3 is TGTGCCAGCAGCGGGACCCATAGCAATCAGCCCCAGCATTTT.

This clonotype turned up a few times. The chain links TRBV28 to TRBJ1-2, with 8 bases aligning to TRBD1. Germline trimming cut 6 bases from V and 7 bases from J; bases unmatched to any gene: 7. The CDR3 consists of 13 residues. CDR1 and CDR2 (germline): MDHEN, SYDVKM. CDR3 nucleotides: TGTGCCAGCAGATCGACAGGGGCGGCTGGCTACACCTTC. Translation gives CASRSTGAAGYTF.

The V gene is TRBV14, the J gene TRBJ2-1, with D unresolved. Germline CDR1 reads SGHDN; CDR2 reads FVKESK. V was pared by 1 base and J by 6 bases, with 7 bases between. This CDR3 has 13 amino acids. The DNA of the CDR3 is TGTGCCAGCAGCCAAGTTGGAGCCAATGAGCAGTTCTTC. Protein product: CASSQVGANEQFF.

This clonotype showed up many times. The V and J genes are TRBV7-8 and TRBJ1-3, with TRBD1 matching 9 bases. V lost 5 bases, J lost 4 bases, and 6 bases stayed unmatched. In germline, CDR1 is SGHVS, CDR2 FQNEAQ. There are 15 residues in the CDR3. The CDR3 here is CASSIQGARGNTIYF. The CDR3 nucleotides read TGTGCCAGCAGCATACAGGGGGCGCGGGGAAACACCATATATTTT. Using reference TRBV7-8 and TRBJ1-3 for the parts outside the CDR3, the full variable domain is GAGVSQSPRYKVAKRGQDVALRCDPISGHVSLFWYQQALGQGPEFLTYFQNEAQLDKSGLPSDRFFAERPEGSVSTLKIQRTQQEDSAVYLCASSIQGARGNTIYFGEGSWLTVV.

The chain is built from TRBV7-2 and TRBJ2-7; TRBD2 is a possible D gene (6 bases). Trimming removed 4 bases at V and 12 bases at J, with 16 bases between. The length of the CDR3 is 12 residues. Per the germline V gene, CDR1 is SGHTA and CDR2 is FQGNSA. The CDR3 loop reads CASSSPLAGWYF. The CDR3 region has the DNA TGTGCCAGCAGCTCACCGCTGGCGGGGTGGTACTTC.

The chain uses TRBV5-1 and TRBJ1-1; D gene unclear. The germline V and J ends were trimmed by 0 bases and 11 bases, with 11 bases remaining between them. CDR1 SGHRS and CDR2 YFSETQ come from the germline V gene. The CDR3 sequence is 12 residues long. Written as DNA, the CDR3 is TGCGCCAGCAGCTTGGAGGGAATGGGGGCTTTCTTT. It encodes CASSLEGMGAFF.

In its sample, this clonotype was seen once. The rearrangement uses TRBV3-1 and TRBJ2-5, with D uncertain. Germline lookup yields CDR1 LGHDT and CDR2 YNNKEL (reference sequence). The V end lost 0 bases, the J end lost 1 base, and 6 bases lay between the germline ends. The CDR3 runs to 14 residues. CDR3 sequence (DNA): TGTGCCAGCAGCCAAGATATGATCCAAGAGACCCAGTACTTC. Amino acid sequence: CASSQDMIQETQYF.

This clonotype was counted at least ten times. The CDR3 region has the DNA TGTGCCAGCAGCTTTAGTACCGGTGGTGAGGAAAAACTGTTTTTT. Protein product: CASSFSTGGEEKLFF. The V gene is TRBV11-2, the J gene TRBJ1-4, with D unclear. Trimming pared 3 bases from V and 8 bases from J, leaving 16 bases between. The CDR3 is 15 residues long. Germline CDR1 SGHAT, CDR2 FQNNGV.

The chain recombines TRBV18 with TRBJ1-1; D might be TRBD1 (6 bases). The V and J ends lost 3 bases and 5 bases respectively, with 19 bases between them. The CDR3 consists of 16 residues. Germline V gives CDR1 KGHSH, CDR2 LQKENI. The CDR3, as DNA: TGTGCCAGCTCACCCTCTTTCACAGGGATTGAGACTGAAGCTTTCTTT. It yields the protein CASSPSFTGIETEAFF.

This chain connects TRBV3-1 to TRBJ1-5, with D hard to call. This CDR3 region has 15 residues. Germline CDR1 and CDR2: LGHDT and YNNKEL (reference sequence). V was shortened by 1 base and J by 4 bases, with 11 bases between the two germline ends. The CDR3 region has the DNA TGTGCCAGCAGCCAAGGAGCCTCTGGGAATCAGCCCCAGCATTTT. Translated: CASSQGASGNQPQHF.

This clonotype was seen only a few times. V is TRBV29-1 and J is TRBJ1-5, with 8 bases identical to TRBD1. Germline V gene sequence: CDR1 SQVTM, CDR2 ANQGSEA. The length of the CDR3 is 14 residues. V shed 4 bases and J 4 bases; nucleotides not matched to a gene: 6. The CDR3 DNA is TGCAGCGTTGGTGGACAGGGACAGAATCAGCCCCAGCATTTT. As protein: CSVGGQGQNQPQHF.

In its sample, this clonotype was seen a few times. The J gene is TRBJ2-1, the V gene TRBV19; 10 nucleotides line up with TRBD2. The junction had 13 bases not matched to a gene; V was cut back by 5 bases and J by 12 bases. The CDR3 has 15 amino acids. Germline CDR1 and CDR2: LNHDA and SQIVND (reference sequence). Here the CDR3 DNA reads TGTGCCAGTAGTGGAACAGCGGGACTAGCGTCTGGGCAGTTCTTC. Amino acid sequence: CASSGTAGLASGQFF.